This entry is about one T cell receptor beta chain. This clonotype was seen more than once but under ten times. Its specific antigen is unknown. Base qualities are not recorded, but no much larger clone differs from it by a single base. This entry comes from a study of T cells in Graves' hyperthyroidism and ophthalmopathy (dated by TCRdb to about 2019). Regarding the research as a whole: Peripheral blood was collected at initial diagnosis, before any treatment. The study also compared thyroid tissue and blood T-cell repertoires from about six Graves' hyperthyroidism patients. According to the paper, TCR Vbeta CDR3 sequencing was carried out on over 130 peripheral blood samples, which came from over 40 ophthalmopathy, fewer than 80 hyperthyroidism and some 17 progressor patients. After blood sampling, hyperthyroidism patients were treated with methimazole at a starting dose of 30 mg daily, and ophthalmopathy patients were treated with high-dose intravenous methylprednisolone. Prospective prediction of ophthalmopathy was tested in an independent validation cohort consisting of some 19 hyperthyroidism patients and 15 to 17 patients who later progressed to ophthalmopathy. The 90 to 100 discovery patients were randomly divided into training and test sets at a 7:3 ratio. To identify TCR V-J signatures that set the groups apart, the researchers used a discovery cohort of 100 patients, made up of 40 to 45 with Graves' ophthalmopathy and approximately 57 with stable Graves' hyperthyroidism. General conclusions and limits of the study: No statistical method was used to set the sample size in advance, and investigators knew the group allocation. In cross-validation, a model built on a 13 V-J signature told ophthalmopathy apart from stable hyperthyroidism with just under 90% sensitivity and around 83% specificity, and in testing the same model reached 80%/75%. In validation, the model predicted progression to ophthalmopathy a median of approximately 6.3 months before onset, with about 64% sensitivity and almost 75% specificity. Blood samples also contained most of the expanded thyroid clonotypes (frequency above 0.001), which suggests that blood repertoires may reflect thyroid immune responses.

The TCR beta CDR3 regions were amplified from the RNA transcripts. For the first round of RT-PCR on the TCR CDR3, the HTBI primer set was used together with the Qiagen OneStep RT-PCR kit. Libraries were constructed in a second round of multiplex PCR, after which size selection and purification were carried out. Libraries were sequenced paired-end with 100 bp reads on an Illumina HiSeq2000. As for how the authors treated the data: Raw data were processed with SOAPnuke, discarding reads with adapters, uncalled bases, mean Phred below 15, or no exact constant-primer or identifier match. COPE v1.2.5 was used to merge high-quality paired reads, and clonotypes were defined as unique nucleotide sequences. MiTCR v1.1 was used to align clonotypes to the IMGT TRBV, TRBD and TRBJ reference segments. The analysis was restricted to V-J combinations with a frequency above 0.0001, which together covered 99% to 99.2% of the repertoires. A TCS score was defined as the ratio between F50 (clonal expansion) and ExV (chaos), using BLOSUM62-based TCRdist between CDR3 peptides within each V-J. Welch's t-statistics and random forest reduced just over 500 V-J features to fewer than 15, which were used in a naive Bayes classifier (R e1071). TCRdb reran the public reads through fastp at Q25 and MiXCR, keeping productive beta chains. Rows with a matching CDR3 protein are joined into one entry that keeps the most common DNA and genes. The V and J calls were determined by TCRdb, not by the authors. In all, the sample holds around 440,000 distinct CDR3 sequences, and around 14% of those were seen once. The biggest ten clones account for 13% to 15% of the sample.

Stable Graves' hyperthyroidism was defined as the absence of progression to ophthalmopathy over 18 months of follow-up. Hyperthyroidism patients were aged 18 to 65 years and newly diagnosed, with disease duration of less than 2 months. Exclusion was applied to patients with uncontrolled infections, other autoimmune diseases, pregnancy or lactation. Clinical symptoms, serum thyroxine and TRAb, thyroid ultrasound, and orbital computed tomography formed the basis for the diagnoses. PBMCs were separated from roughly 10 ml of fresh peripheral blood using Ficoll-Paque density gradient centrifugation. Total RNA was extracted with Trizol reagent, and quality was checked on an Agilent 2100 Bioanalyzer. The material sequenced was blood. The source of this sequence is a woman between 18 and 30 years old with Graves' hyperthyroidism.

The CDR3 corresponds to CASSLADRGGTEAFF. The nucleotides read TGTGCCAGCAGTTTAGCGGACAGGGGGGGCACTGAAGCTTTCTTT. The sequence joins TRBV12-3 or TRBV12-4 to TRBJ1-1; 10 nucleotides in the junction match TRBD1. The CDR3 starts with the cysteine, ends with the phenylalanine, and has 15 residues. The CDR3 DNA has 45 bases and is translated from base 1. V is trimmed back by 0 bases and J by 4 bases, and the junction contains 2 bases that no gene match accounts for.